Following are 15 T cell receptor beta chains from one sample sequenced in a study of T cell responses to AZD1222 COVID-19 vaccine. The repertoire was sequenced with immunoSEQ multiplex PCR; TCRdb's copy has only in-frame clones and lacks some. The sample has 140,000 to 150,000 clones, approximately 91% seen once. The sample was peripheral blood, taken 28 days after the second AZD1222 dose. The receptors were sampled from an adult who received the AZD1222 COVID-19 vaccine.

The chain carries TRBV7-9 and TRBJ2-1, with TRBD2 as a possible D gene (7 bases). Between the trimmed V and J ends, which lost 0 bases and 2 bases, there was a span of 17 bases. The CDR3 covers 18 residues. Germline loops: CDR1 SEHNR, CDR2 FQNEAQ (reference sequence). The CDR3 sequence: CASSLAALAGATYNEQFF. The CDR3 DNA reads as TGTGCCAGCAGCTTAGCAGCGCTTGCGGGGGCAACCTACAATGAGCAGTTCTTC.

V and J are TRBV5-1 and TRBJ1-2; D remains ambiguous. Germline loops: CDR1 SGHRS, CDR2 YFSETQ. The V gene lost 4 bases and the J gene lost 0 bases, with 16 bases spanning the gap. The CDR3 extends over 16 amino acids. The CDR3 DNA is TGCGCCAGCAGCCAAAACTCGGGATCTGCTAACTATGGCTACACCTTC. Its translation: CASSQNSGSANYGYTF.

The V gene is TRBV5-1, the J gene TRBJ1-2; TRBD1 matches at 8 bases. The CDR3 is 15 amino acids. The V and J ends lost 3 bases and 4 bases, in that order; junction bases with no gene match: 8. Germline V gene sequence: CDR1 SGHRS, CDR2 YFSETQ. CDR3 in DNA: TGCGCCAGCAGCTCGGGTCAGGGGGCGTTCTATGGCTACACCTTC. Protein product: CASSSGQGAFYGYTF.

This chain joins TRBV5-6 and TRBJ1-3; 9 bases align to TRBD1. Trimming at V came to 3 bases and at J to 8 bases, leaving 6 bases not matched to a gene. CDR3 length: 14 amino acids. Germline lookup yields CDR1 SGHDT and CDR2 YYEEEE. CDR3 sequence reads: CASSYGDRAHTIYF. CDR3 nucleotide sequence: TGTGCCAGCAGCTACGGGGACAGGGCTCACACCATATATTTT.

J is TRBJ2-3 and V is TRBV15, with D maybe TRBD2 (6 bases). Germline V gene data show CDR1 as LNHNV and CDR2 as YYDKDF (reference sequence). The CDR3 length is 15 residues. Trimming removed 2 bases at V and 0 bases at J, with 9 bases between. For the CDR3, the DNA is TGTGCCACCAGCAGAACGGGGGAGAGCACAGATACGCAGTATTTT. Translation: CATSRTGESTDTQYF.

This chain connects TRBV6-5 to TRBJ1-4, with D uncertain. CDR1 and CDR2 (germline): MNHEY, SVGAGI. V shed 2 bases and J shed 0 bases, with 7 bases lying between them. This CDR3 region has 15 residues. The CDR3 DNA follows: TGTGCCAGCAGTTACCGGGCAGCAACTAATGAAAAACTGTTTTTT. It encodes CASSYRAATNEKLFF.

The V gene is TRBV6-2 or TRBV6-3, the J gene TRBJ2-1, with 9 bases that match TRBD2. Germline V gene data show CDR1 as MNHEY and CDR2 as SVGEGT. The CDR3 loop spans 12 amino acids. The junction had 8 bases not matched to a gene; V was cut back by 6 bases and J by 14 bases. The CDR3 spells CASSPEAGGEFF. CDR3 DNA sequence: TGTGCCAGCAGCCCCGAGGCGGGGGGGGAGTTCTTC.

The rearrangement joins TRBV29-1 to TRBJ2-3; no definite D call. The CDR3 covers 11 residues. The germline gives CDR1 SQVTM, CDR2 ANQGSEA. Between the trimmed V and J ends, which lost 2 bases and 9 bases, there was a span of 9 bases. The DNA of the CDR3 is TGCAGCGTTGAAATGGGGATCACGCAGTATTTT. This encodes CSVEMGITQYF.

The sample holds one count of this clone. This chain connects TRBV7-2 to TRBJ2-7; 10 bases are shared with TRBD1. The CDR3 sequence is 14 residues long. J was trimmed by 4 bases and V by 5 bases; bases with no gene match: 5. Germline CDR1 reads SGHTA; CDR2 reads FQGNSA. Written as DNA, the CDR3 is TGTGCCAGCAGCCTCGGACAGGGGGAGTACGAGCAGTACTTC. Translating gives CASSLGQGEYEQYF.

The chain has TRBV7-7 and TRBJ2-7; D might be TRBD2 (5 bases). Trimming removed 5 bases at V and 3 bases at J, with 14 bases between. The CDR3 extends over 14 amino acids. Germline V gene sequence: CDR1 SSHAT, CDR2 FNYEAQ (reference sequence). The CDR3 here is CASSPGRGDYEQYF. Written as DNA, the CDR3 is TGTGCCAGCAGCCCCGGTCGGGGTGACTACGAGCAGTACTTC.

The rearrangement links TRBV24-1 to TRBJ1-5, with D perhaps matching TRBD1 (5 bases). The germline V and J ends were trimmed by 4 bases and 0 bases, with 21 bases remaining between them. The germline V gene has CDR1 KGHDR and CDR2 SFDVKD. CDR3 length equals 19 residues. The CDR3 DNA is TGTGCCACCAGTGAAACGATGACAGTAAGGTCTTATAGCAATCAGCCCCAGCATTTT. Translated: CATSETMTVRSYSNQPQHF.

This CDR3 reads CASSLVWDRDPSSGNTIYF. CDR3 DNA: TGTGCCAGCAGCTTGGTTTGGGACAGGGATCCGAGCTCTGGAAACACCATATATTTT. This sequence joins TRBV5-5 and TRBJ1-3; 9 bases agree with TRBD1. CDR1 and CDR2 (germline): SGHKS, YYEKEE (reference sequence). With V trimmed by 0 bases and J by 0 bases, 10 bases remained unmatched. The CDR3 is made up of 19 amino acids.

The chain recombines TRBV11-2 with TRBJ2-1; 7 positions agree with TRBD2. The CDR3 consists of 14 residues. After removal of 5 bases from V and 7 bases from J, the junction contained 8 bases not matched to a gene. Germline-derived CDR1 and CDR2 are SGHAT and FQNNGV. The CDR3 nucleotides read TGTGCCAGCAGCCGCGGGAGAACGGAGAATGAGCAGTTCTTC. Translated, it gives CASSRGRTENEQFF. The full variable domain, in which reference TRBV11-2 and TRBJ2-1 provide the parts outside the CDR3, is EAGVAQSPRYKIIEKRQSVAFWCNPISGHATLYWYQQILGQGPKLLIQFQNNGVVDDSQLPKDRFSAERLKGVDSTLKIQPAKLEDSAVYLCASSRGRTENEQFFGPGTRLTVL.

The V gene is TRBV6-6, the J gene TRBJ1-2; maybe TRBD1 (5 bases). V lost 6 bases to trimming and J lost 5 bases, with 10 bases between them. Germline lookup yields CDR1 MNHNY and CDR2 SVGAGI (reference sequence). The CDR3 spans 12 residues. DNA of the CDR3: TGTGCCAGCAGCAATACAGGATATGGCTACACCTTC. This gives the protein CASSNTGYGYTF.

V gene TRBV4-1 combines with J gene TRBJ1-6, with D unresolved. The CDR3 is made up of 16 amino acids. Per germline, CDR1 MGHRA and CDR2 YSYEKL. V lost 0 bases and J 5 bases, leaving 11 bases between the germline ends. The CDR3 reads CASSQDLRLDNSPLHF. In nucleotides, the CDR3 is TGCGCCAGCAGCCAAGATCTTCGACTGGATAATTCACCCCTCCACTTT.